This is a list of T cell receptor beta chains from one sample in a study of T cell responses to AZD1222 COVID-19 vaccine. Data came from immunoSEQ multiplex PCR; TCRdb stores just in-frame clones and leaves some out. The top ten clones hold around 1.4% of a sample with about 120,000 clones, about 91% of them seen once. The source was peripheral blood, collected 28 days after the second AZD1222 dose. The receptors shown here come from an adult who received the AZD1222 COVID-19 vaccine. Both conserved end residues are part of each CDR3. The D gene is left open where the match is weak. Clone size is stated in some rows and not others, as once, few, many or a class when expanded.

size: -; V: TRBV29-1; J: TRBJ1-1; D: -; DNA: TGCAGCGTTTGCAGGGTGGAGGCCACTGAAGCTTTCTTT; CDR3: CSVCRVEATEAFF
size: -; V: TRBV4-1; J: TRBJ1-5; D: -; DNA: TGCGCCAGCAGCCAAGTAGGGGATACCCGCTTTCCCCAGCATTTT; CDR3: CASSQVGDTRFPQHF
size: -; V: TRBV27; J: TRBJ1-2; D: -; DNA: TGTGCCAGCAGAGGGCTGGATTTGTATGGCTACACCTTC; CDR3: CASRGLDLYGYTF
size: -; V: TRBV28; J: TRBJ2-5; D: -; DNA: TGTGCCACCAAGACGATGGGGAGTCAAGAGACCCAGTACTTC; CDR3: CATKTMGSQETQYF
size: -; V: TRBV3-1/TRBV3-2; J: TRBJ1-2; D: -; DNA: TGTGCCAGCAGCCAAGGGTTAGGTTATGGCTACACCTTC; CDR3: CASSQGLGYGYTF
size: -; V: TRBV5-4; J: TRBJ2-7; D: -; DNA: TGTGCCAGCAGTTCCTGGGGGCACTACGAGCAGTACTTC; CDR3: CASSSWGHYEQYF
size: -; V: TRBV2; J: TRBJ2-7; D: TRBD2; DNA: TGTGCGTCAGAGCGGGGGGAAGTCGCCTACGAGCAGTACTTC; CDR3: CASERGEVAYEQYF
size: -; V: TRBV18; J: TRBJ2-3; D: -; DNA: TGTGCCAGCTCAGGCGGAGATACGCAGTATTTT; CDR3: CASSGGDTQYF
size: few; V: TRBV28; J: TRBJ2-7; D: TRBD2; DNA: TGTGCCAGCAGTTTATGGACTAGCGGGAGTTCCTACGAGCAGTACTTC; CDR3: CASSLWTSGSSYEQYF
size: -; V: TRBV10-3; J: TRBJ2-1; D: -; DNA: TGTGCCATCAGTGAGTCGGAGGGAGCTCCCCGGTGGGATGAGCAGTTCTTC; CDR3: CAISESEGAPRWDEQFF
size: -; V: TRBV2; J: TRBJ1-4; D: -; DNA: TGTGCCAGCAGTGAAATAGAGTTAATTGCAACTAATGAAAAACTGTTTTTT; CDR3: CASSEIELIATNEKLFF
size: -; V: TRBV7-8; J: TRBJ2-1; D: TRBD2; DNA: TGTGCCAGCAGCTTAGACATTTTAGGGCGGGAGGGGTCCTACAATGAGCAGTTCTTC; CDR3: CASSLDILGREGSYNEQFF
size: -; V: TRBV30; J: TRBJ1-3; D: -; DNA: TGTGCCTGGAGCCCCGGGGGGTACTCTGGAAACACCATATATTTT; CDR3: CAWSPGGYSGNTIYF
size: -; V: TRBV6-5; J: TRBJ2-7; D: -; DNA: TGTGCCAGCAGTTACGCGGTTCGGCCCTCCTACGAGCAGTACTTC; CDR3: CASSYAVRPSYEQYF
size: -; V: TRBV6-5; J: TRBJ1-1; D: TRBD1; DNA: TGTGCCAGCAGTCCCCGGCAGGGGGTGACTGAAGCTTTCTTT; CDR3: CASSPRQGVTEAFF
size: -; V: TRBV30; J: TRBJ1-4; D: -; DNA: TGTGCCTGGAGTGTGTCGGGGGTGGGTGAAAAACTGTTTTTT; CDR3: CAWSVSGVGEKLFF
size: -; V: TRBV19; J: TRBJ2-1; D: TRBD2; DNA: TGTGCCAGTAGTATAATCGGGACTATCAATGAGCAGTTCTTC; CDR3: CASSIIGTINEQFF
size: -; V: TRBV4-1; J: TRBJ2-7; D: -; DNA: TGCGCCAGCAGCCAAGGGCAGGATGAGTACGAGCAGTACTTC; CDR3: CASSQGQDEYEQYF
size: once; V: TRBV9; J: TRBJ2-1; D: -; DNA: TGTGCCAGCAGCCTAACGGGTGCCTGGGACAATGAGCAGTTCTTC; CDR3: CASSLTGAWDNEQFF
size: -; V: TRBV6-5; J: TRBJ2-7; D: TRBD1; DNA: TGTGCCAGCAGTTCGGGACAGGGTTACGAGCAGTACTTC; CDR3: CASSSGQGYEQYF
size: -; V: TRBV7-3; J: TRBJ2-1; D: -; DNA: TGTGCCAGCAGCGTGGGAGAGTGGGTCCATGAGCAGTTCTTC; CDR3: CASSVGEWVHEQFF
size: few; V: TRBV10-3; J: TRBJ2-7; D: TRBD1; DNA: TGTGCCATCAGTGATCTTCGGACAGGGTTCCCCTACGAGCAGTACTTC; CDR3: CAISDLRTGFPYEQYF
size: -; V: TRBV7-2; J: TRBJ1-1; D: -; DNA: TGTGCCAGCAGCCTCTTAGGTGGGGGGGTGACTGAAGCTTTCTTT; CDR3: CASSLLGGGVTEAFF
size: -; V: TRBV15; J: TRBJ2-7; D: -; DNA: TGTGCCACCAGCAAAGGCACCTGGGGGGACGAGCAGTACTTC; CDR3: CATSKGTWGDEQYF
size: once; V: TRBV28; J: TRBJ2-7; D: TRBD2; DNA: TGTGCCAGCAGTTCCCAGCGGGAGGGCCCCTACGAGCAGTACTTC; CDR3: CASSSQREGPYEQYF
size: -; V: TRBV19; J: TRBJ2-2; D: -; DNA: TGTGCCAGTAGTCTCCACCCGGGACACCCGTTAAAGAACACCGGGGAGCTGTTTTTT; CDR3: CASSLHPGHPLKNTGELFF
size: -; V: TRBV6-1; J: TRBJ1-6; D: TRBD1; DNA: TGTGCCAGCAGTGAGGGACAGGGTCAGGGCGCCTATAATTCACCCCTCCACTTT; CDR3: CASSEGQGQGAYNSPLHF
size: -; V: TRBV27; J: TRBJ1-1; D: TRBD1; DNA: TGTGCCAGCAGTATTACAACAGGGGGGACTGAAGCTTTCTTT; CDR3: CASSITTGGTEAFF
size: -; V: TRBV11-2; J: TRBJ2-7; D: -; DNA: TGTGCCAGCAGCTTAGAAGTTGGCGGAGGGACCTACGAGCAGTACTTC; CDR3: CASSLEVGGGTYEQYF
size: -; V: TRBV30; J: TRBJ1-1; D: -; DNA: TGTGCCTGGAGTGTAGCGGGGGTGGCTTTCTTT; CDR3: CAWSVAGVAFF
size: -; V: TRBV7-8; J: TRBJ2-5; D: -; DNA: TGTGCCAGCACCGAATGGGGAGGCCAAGAGACCCAGTACTTC; CDR3: CASTEWGGQETQYF
size: -; V: TRBV7-2; J: TRBJ2-1; D: TRBD1; DNA: TGTGCCAGCAGCTTACAGGGGGTGATCTCCTACAATGAGCAGTTCTTC; CDR3: CASSLQGVISYNEQFF
size: -; V: TRBV14; J: TRBJ2-1; D: -; DNA: TGTGCCAGCAGCGGTACAGAGCACAGGAGGCTAGGGGGTGAGTTCTTC; CDR3: CASSGTEHRRLGGEFF
size: -; V: TRBV21-1; J: TRBJ2-3; D: -; DNA: TGTGCCAGCAGCAAACGGATAGGAGCGGCCAGCACAGATACGCAGTATTTT; CDR3: CASSKRIGAASTDTQYF
size: -; V: TRBV13; J: TRBJ2-1; D: TRBD2; DNA: TGTGCCAGCAGCTTAGATTTCAAGCGGGGTTTCTACAATGAGCAGTTCTTC; CDR3: CASSLDFKRGFYNEQFF
size: -; V: TRBV15; J: TRBJ2-3; D: TRBD2; DNA: TGTGCCACCAGCAGGGGCACCGGGACTAGCGGGACCCACACAGATACGCAGTATTTT; CDR3: CATSRGTGTSGTHTDTQYF
size: -; V: TRBV5-1; J: TRBJ2-2; D: TRBD1; DNA: TGCGCCAGCAGCTTTGTTGGACAGGTTCGGACCGGGGAGCTGTTTTTT; CDR3: CASSFVGQVRTGELFF
size: -; V: TRBV2; J: TRBJ1-5; D: -; DNA: TGTGCCAGCAGTACACTCCCGACGGGCAATCAGCCCCAGCATTTT; CDR3: CASSTLPTGNQPQHF
size: -; V: TRBV7-3; J: TRBJ2-1; D: -; DNA: TGTGCCAGCAGCTTGCGGAGCTCCTACAATGAGCAGTTCTTC; CDR3: CASSLRSSYNEQFF
size: -; V: TRBV28; J: TRBJ1-6; D: TRBD1; DNA: TGTGCCAGCAGTGCACCGGGACAGGGTTCAGTCGCCCTCCACTTT; CDR3: CASSAPGQGSVALHF
size: -; V: TRBV11-2; J: TRBJ2-1; D: -; DNA: TGTGCCAGCAGCTCCGGACCTGAATTCAATGAGCAGTTCTTC; CDR3: CASSSGPEFNEQFF
size: -; V: TRBV19; J: TRBJ1-5; D: -; DNA: TGTGCCAGTAGTAGTCTTGGGGGCAATCAGCCCCAGCATTTT; CDR3: CASSSLGGNQPQHF
size: -; V: TRBV12-3/TRBV12-4; J: TRBJ1-5; D: -; DNA: TGTGCCAGCTCCGGGACAAACGATCAGCCCCAGCATTTT; CDR3: CASSGTNDQPQHF
size: -; V: TRBV6-1; J: TRBJ1-2; D: TRBD1; DNA: TGTGCCAGCAGTGTCTCAGGGGGGGTCGGTAGTTATGGCTACACCTTC; CDR3: CASSVSGGVGSYGYTF
size: -; V: TRBV29-1; J: TRBJ2-1; D: -; DNA: TGCAGCGTTCCAGGACGGTCCTCCTACAATGAGCAGTTCTTC; CDR3: CSVPGRSSYNEQFF
size: -; V: TRBV14; J: TRBJ2-1; D: -; DNA: TGTGCCAGCAGCCAAGATCTCGGGTTTGAGCAGTTCTTC; CDR3: CASSQDLGFEQFF
size: -; V: TRBV28; J: TRBJ2-7; D: TRBD2; DNA: TGTGCCAGCAGTATCAGGGGACTAGGCTACGAGCAGTACTTC; CDR3: CASSIRGLGYEQYF
size: -; V: TRBV6-5; J: TRBJ1-6; D: -; DNA: TGTGCCAGCAGTTACTCCATTAATTCACCCCTCCACTTT; CDR3: CASSYSINSPLHF